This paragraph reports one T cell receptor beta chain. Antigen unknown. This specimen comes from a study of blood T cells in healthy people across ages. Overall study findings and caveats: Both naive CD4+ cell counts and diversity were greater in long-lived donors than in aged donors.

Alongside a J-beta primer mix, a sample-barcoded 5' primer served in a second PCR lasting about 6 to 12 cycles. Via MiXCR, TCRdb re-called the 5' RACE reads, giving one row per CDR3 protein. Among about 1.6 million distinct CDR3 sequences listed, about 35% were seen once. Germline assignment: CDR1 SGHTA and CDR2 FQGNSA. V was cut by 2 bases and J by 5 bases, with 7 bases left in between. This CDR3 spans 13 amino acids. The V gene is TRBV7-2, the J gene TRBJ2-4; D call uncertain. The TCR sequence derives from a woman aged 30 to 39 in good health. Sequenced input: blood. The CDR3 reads CASSLLSQNIQYF. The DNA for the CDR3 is TGTGCCAGCAGCTTATTAAGCCAAAACATTCAGTACTTC.